This is a list of T cell receptor beta chains from one sample in a study of molecular identifiers for immune sequencing clone quantification. Each CDR3 protein is one row after TCRdb ran MiXCR on the PCR reads. The table lists more than 450,000 distinct CDR3 sequences, around 23% of them singletons, with just over 0.75% in the top ten. Specimen: naive CD8+ T cells from blood, with Jurkat cell RNA spiked in. The receptors were sampled from a human donor in good health. Some libraries in this study had Jurkat cell RNA spiked in. Both conserved end residues are part of each CDR3. The D gene is left open where the match is weak. Rows may omit the clone size; those that give it use once, few, many or a size class.

>TRBJ2-7|TRBV4-3|.|many
TGCGCCAGCAGCCATTCCCGCGGGGAGTACGAGCAGTACTTC
CASSHSRGEYEQYF
>TRBJ2-7|TRBV27|TRBD2|many
TGTGCCAGCAGCTTGTCTAGCGGCACCTACGAGCAGTACTTC
CASSLSSGTYEQYF
>TRBJ2-1|TRBV4-3|TRBD2|many
TGCGCCAGCAGCCAAGATACTAGCGGGAGGGTTTATGAGCAGTTCTTC
CASSQDTSGRVYEQFF
>TRBJ1-1|TRBV4-1|TRBD1|.
TGCGCCAGCAGCCAAGTATCAGGGGGCAACACTGAAGCTTTCTTT
CASSQVSGGNTEAFF
>TRBJ1-1|TRBV4-1|.|many
TGCGCCAGCAGCCAAGATCGCGGCCAGAACACTGAAGCTTTCTTT
CASSQDRGQNTEAFF
>TRBJ2-1|TRBV5-4|.|few
TGTGCCAGCAGCTTACCCCTCAGGGAAGGCTCCTACAATGAGCAGTTCTTC
CASSLPLREGSYNEQFF
>TRBJ2-2|TRBV6-1|TRBD2|.
TGTGCCAGCAGTGAAATTGTAGCGGGGTCCATCTCCGGGGAGCTGTTTTTT
CASSEIVAGSISGELFF
>TRBJ2-7|TRBV5-3|.|.
TGTGCCAGCAGTTACCAGGGTGGCGGGCAGTACTTC
CASSYQGGGQYF
>TRBJ2-3|TRBV4-3|TRBD2|once
TGCGCCAGCCGCAAACGGAGCCTAGCGGCAGATACGCAGTATTTT
CASRKRSLAADTQYF
>TRBJ1-1|TRBV27|TRBD1|few
TGTGCCAGCAGTTTAAGAGGGGGCCGAAACACTGAAGCTTTCTTT
CASSLRGGRNTEAFF
>TRBJ1-3|TRBV29-1|.|many
TGCAGCGTCCCAGCCTACTCTGGAAACACCATATATTTT
CSVPAYSGNTIYF
>TRBJ2-7|TRBV28|.|few
TGTGCCAGCAGTTTAACTGGGGAACCCTACGAGCAGTACTTC
CASSLTGEPYEQYF
>TRBJ2-7|TRBV30|.|.
TGTGCCTGGAGTGCCGGGGTGTCCTACGAGCAGTGCTTC
CAWSAGVSYEQCF
>TRBJ2-1|TRBV7-6|TRBD2|.
TGTGCCAGCAGCCCCCCCGCAGAGCGGGGGAACTACAATGAGCAGTTCTTC
CASSPPAERGNYNEQFF
>TRBJ2-3|TRBV4-3|.|many
TGCGCCAGCAGCCAAGACTCCCCCGCACCGGGACACACAGATACGCAGTATTTT
CASSQDSPAPGHTDTQYF
>TRBJ2-3|TRBV28|TRBD2|many
TGTGCCAGCGGGCTAGCGGGAGAGGGTACGCAGTATTTT
CASGLAGEGTQYF
>TRBJ2-1|TRBV11-2|TRBD1|few
TGTGCCAGCAGCCCCCCGGGACAGGGTCTCGATGAGCAGTTCTTC
CASSPPGQGLDEQFF
>TRBJ2-1|TRBV7-2|.|many
TGTGCCAGCAGCTTAGCGCGCGTAGAGCAGTTCTTC
CASSLARVEQFF
>TRBJ1-1|TRBV6-5|.|few
TGTGCCAGCAGACAGATTACTAACCCTGAAGCTTTCTTT
CASRQITNPEAFF
>TRBJ1-1|TRBV5-5|TRBD1|.
TGTGCCAGCAGCCCAACACTACAGGGGGCGGACACTGAAGCTTTCTTT
CASSPTLQGADTEAFF
>TRBJ2-7|TRBV6-5|.|many
TGTGCCAGCAGTACCAACCCCGGGGCCTACGAGCAGTACTTC
CASSTNPGAYEQYF
>TRBJ2-4|TRBV6-5|.|many
TGTGCCAGCAGTTACGACTTGGGATCCAAAAACATTCAGTACTTC
CASSYDLGSKNIQYF
>TRBJ2-7|TRBV11-3|.|.
TGTGCCAGCAGCTTAGACATCGACTCCTACGAGCAGTACTTC
CASSLDIDSYEQYF
>TRBJ1-1|TRBV30|.|few
TGTGCCTGGAGTGTGGGGGACACTGAAGCTTTCTTT
CAWSVGDTEAFF
>TRBJ1-5|TRBV4-1|.|few
TGCGCCAGCAGCCAAGATAGGGGCCTGGGGCCCCAGCATTTT
CASSQDRGLGPQHF
>TRBJ1-4|TRBV2|TRBD1|many
TGTGCCAGCTCGACAGGGTGGCGTGAAAAACTGTTTTTT
CASSTGWREKLFF
>TRBJ2-2|TRBV19|.|few
TGTGCCAGTAGTATGAGGCAGGGGAACACCGGGGAGCTGTTTTTT
CASSMRQGNTGELFF
>TRBJ2-3|TRBV5-6|.|many
TGTGCCAGCAGCTCCGGGACACTTGCAGATACGCAGTATTTT
CASSSGTLADTQYF
>TRBJ1-5|TRBV30|.|few
TGTGCCTGGAGTATAGAGACTTTGCAGCCCCAGCATTTT
CAWSIETLQPQHF
>TRBJ2-7|TRBV7-9|.|.
TGTGCCAGCAGCTCCTCTTATCAGGGCAACATAGTCTACGAGCAGTACTTC
CASSSSYQGNIVYEQYF
>TRBJ2-7|TRBV20-1|.|.
TGCAGTGCACATACAGGGGAGGAGTACGAGCAGTACTTC
CSAHTGEEYEQYF
>TRBJ1-1|TRBV20-1|.|few
TGCAGTGCTAGAGATTATCAGGGGTTGAACACTGAAGCTTTCTTT
CSARDYQGLNTEAFF
>TRBJ2-5|TRBV12-3/TRBV12-4|.|few
TGTGCCAGCACCAGGGTGTGGCCGAGAGAGACCCAGTACTTC
CASTRVWPRETQYF
>TRBJ2-3|TRBV12-5|.|.
TGTGCTAGTGGAAGCCCCGGGACGACTAGCACAGATACGCAGTATTTT
CASGSPGTTSTDTQYF